Listed below are T cell receptor beta chains from one sample, sequenced in a study of T cells in Graves' hyperthyroidism and ophthalmopathy. Via MiXCR, TCRdb re-called the multiplex PCR reads, giving one row per CDR3 protein. The sample lists around 290,000 distinct CDR3 sequences, roughly 15% occurring once. Sequencing was done on a sample of blood. These receptors were taken from a woman aged 40 to 55 with Graves' hyperthyroidism. The CDR3 runs from the conserved cysteine through the conserved F or W. The order of the fields is V gene, D gene, J gene, CDR3 length, clone size, CDR3 protein, CDR3 DNA. D genes are given only for firm matches. Expanded clones get a size class; other rows say once, few or many, or leave the size out.

TRBV6-1	.	TRBJ1-1	13	many	CASNRGMNTEAFF	TGTGCCAGCAATCGGGGAATGAACACTGAAGCTTTCTTT
TRBV12-3/TRBV12-4	.	TRBJ2-5	14	many	CASSRGQTGETQYF	TGTGCCAGCAGTCGCGGACAGACGGGGGAGACCCAGTACTTC
TRBV28	TRBD1	TRBJ1-1	14	many	CATRASGGLTEAFF	TGTGCCACCCGAGCCTCAGGGGGCCTTACTGAAGCTTTCTTT
TRBV10-3	.	TRBJ1-1	14	many	CAISGTLANTEAFF	TGTGCCATCAGCGGGACTCTCGCAAACACTGAAGCTTTCTTT
TRBV24-1	TRBD1	TRBJ2-1	17	many	CATSDTSRDRSWAGQFF	TGTGCCACCAGTGACACCAGCCGGGACAGGAGTTGGGCAGGGCAGTTCTTC
TRBV6-1	TRBD1	TRBJ1-5	17	many	CASSHKTGGTSWQPQHF	TGTGCCAGCAGCCATAAAACAGGGGGCACGTCATGGCAGCCCCAGCATTTT
TRBV12-3/TRBV12-4	.	TRBJ2-1	12	.	CASRLHPSEQFF	TGTGCCAGCAGGCTTCATCCGAGTGAGCAGTTCTTC
TRBV18	.	TRBJ1-5	14	few	CASSLRGGDQPQHF	TGTGCCAGCTCACTCCGGGGGGGGGATCAGCCCCAGCATTTT
TRBV7-9	.	TRBJ2-5	15	many	CASSLGATGQETQYF	TGTGCCAGCAGCTTAGGCGCGACAGGACAAGAGACCCAGTACTTC
TRBV12-3/TRBV12-4	.	TRBJ1-1	13	many	CASSPAANTEAFF	TGTGCCAGCAGTCCCGCTGCGAACACTGAAGCTTTCTTT
TRBV20-1	.	TRBJ1-2	14	many	CSATQDRISRGYTF	TGCAGTGCTACCCAGGACAGAATCAGTCGTGGCTACACCTTC
TRBV28	TRBD1	TRBJ2-7	15	few	CASSGSQGSSYEQYF	TGTGCCAGCAGTGGCTCACAGGGGAGCTCCTACGAGCAGTACTTC
TRBV12-3/TRBV12-4	.	TRBJ2-1	15	many	CASSLARDPYNEQFF	TGTGCCAGCAGTTTAGCCAGGGACCCGTACAATGAGCAGTTCTTC
TRBV14	.	TRBJ2-1	17	few	CASSQDRRLPVYNEQFF	TGTGCCAGCAGCCAAGACCGGAGACTTCCCGTCTACAATGAGCAGTTCTTC
TRBV10-2	TRBD1	TRBJ2-2	15	.	CASSELGQGTGELFF	TGCGCCAGCAGTGAGTTGGGACAGGGAACCGGGGAGCTGTTTTTT
TRBV2	.	TRBJ1-1	14	many	CASRQGTVDTEAFF	TGTGCCAGCAGGCAGGGTACAGTGGACACTGAAGCTTTCTTT
TRBV7-6	TRBD1	TRBJ1-6	16	many	CASSSNPGQGNSPLHF	TGTGCCAGCAGCTCAAACCCGGGACAGGGTAATTCACCCCTCCACTTT
TRBV6-2/TRBV6-3	.	TRBJ1-5	14	few	CASTDTGVHQPQHF	TGTGCCAGCACTGACACTGGAGTTCATCAGCCCCAGCATTTT
TRBV3-1	.	TRBJ2-7	13	many	CASSQGWRDEQYF	TGTGCCAGCAGCCAAGGTTGGAGGGACGAGCAGTACTTC
TRBV28	TRBD1	TRBJ1-1	14	once	CASSWGQGADEAFF	TGTGCCAGCAGTTGGGGACAGGGGGCTGATGAAGCTTTCTTT
TRBV2	.	TRBJ1-2	14	.	CASSPLTLAYGYTF	TGTGCCAGCAGTCCCCTAACTCTGGCGTATGGCTACACCTTC
TRBV10-3	.	TRBJ2-5	14	many	CAISEANQQETQYF	TGTGCCATCAGTGAGGCAAATCAGCAAGAGACCCAGTACTTC
TRBV6-1	.	TRBJ2-7	13	few	CASSLSDHYEQYF	TGTGCCAGCAGTCTCAGCGACCACTACGAGCAGTACTTC